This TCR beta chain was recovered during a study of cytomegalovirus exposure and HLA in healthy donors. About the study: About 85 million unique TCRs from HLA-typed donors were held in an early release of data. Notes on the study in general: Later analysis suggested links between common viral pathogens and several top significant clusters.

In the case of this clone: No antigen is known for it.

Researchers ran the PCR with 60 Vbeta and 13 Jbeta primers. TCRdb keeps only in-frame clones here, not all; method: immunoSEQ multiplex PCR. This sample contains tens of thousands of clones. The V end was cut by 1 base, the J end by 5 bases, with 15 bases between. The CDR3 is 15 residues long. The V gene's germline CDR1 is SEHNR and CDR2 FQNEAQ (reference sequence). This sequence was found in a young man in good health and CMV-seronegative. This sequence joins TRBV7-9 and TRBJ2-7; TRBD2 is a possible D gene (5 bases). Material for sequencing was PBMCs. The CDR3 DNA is TGTGCCAGCAGCTTAGTTACCGCGGGTCGGGACGAGCAGTACTTC. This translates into CASSLVTAGRDEQYF.